Ten or more counts support the clone carrying this TCR beta chain. What it recognizes is unknown. The source of the sample is a study of identical twins. General study findings and limits: Clonotypes of the beta chain that were abundant in cord blood carried fewer insertions (memory repertoires showed none).

V was trimmed by 3 bases and J by 1 base, leaving 9 bases between them. Germline loops: CDR1 LNHDA, CDR2 SQIVND (reference sequence). CDR3 size: 15 residues. TCRdb ran MiXCR on the 5' RACE reads and lists one entry per CDR3 protein. The sample includes 700,000 to 950,000 distinct CDR3 sequences, around an eighth of them seen just once. These data were also filed under a second study, of yellow fever vaccine responses in identical twins.

This sequence joins TRBV19 and TRBJ2-2; D uncertain. The sequenced material came from PBMCs. This receptor was obtained from a woman aged 18-29 years in good health. In DNA form, the CDR3 reads TGTGCCAGTAGTATTCGTAGGCAGAACACCGGGGAGCTGTTTTTT. Translated, it gives CASSIRRQNTGELFF.